Following are 21 T cell receptor beta chains from one sample sequenced in a study of long-term antiretroviral therapy in people with HIV. immunoSEQ v3.0 was run at survey level. Using immunoSEQ multiplex PCR, the repertoire was profiled, and TCRdb retains in-frame clones only, with some absent. The sample records approximately 24,000 clones, more than 65% being singletons. The source was unsorted PBMCs, collected 1.1 years before starting antiretroviral therapy. Receptors originate from a woman aged 25-40 years with HIV.

The chain carries TRBV28 and TRBJ2-7; D remains ambiguous. Germline V gene sequence: CDR1 MDHEN, CDR2 SYDVKM. The V and J ends lost 7 bases and 2 bases respectively, with 21 bases between them. The CDR3 totals 16 residues. The CDR3 region is CASTHYDARPTYEQYF. CDR3 nucleotide sequence: TGTGCCAGCACCCATTATGACGCCAGACCAACCTACGAGCAGTACTTC.

The chain employs TRBV19 and TRBJ2-2; D might be TRBD1 (6 bases). The CDR3 spans 18 residues. From germline, CDR1 is LNHDA and CDR2 SQIVND (reference sequence). The ends were cut back, 7 bases at V and 3 bases at J, with 24 bases in the middle. The CDR3 protein is CASTQPRQASMDTGELFF. The DNA for the CDR3 is TGTGCCAGTACCCAGCCCCGACAGGCCTCTATGGACACCGGGGAGCTGTTTTTT.

V usage is TRBV19 and J usage is TRBJ1-1; 10 bases map to TRBD1. CDR1 LNHDA and CDR2 SQIVND come from the germline V gene (reference sequence). Trimming cost V 10 bases and J 5 bases; bases outside gene matches: 10. The CDR3 sequence is 14 residues long. In DNA form, the CDR3 reads TGTGCCACAAGGGCGAGACAGGGGGCGACTGAAGCTTTCTTT. This translates into CATRARQGATEAFF.

CDR3 residues: CASSLLGGDSFEDVFF. Written as DNA, the CDR3 is TGCGCCAGCAGCCTCCTAGGGGGGGACAGCTTTGAGGATGTGTTTTTT. This chain joins TRBV5-1 and TRBJ1-4, with 7 bases matching TRBD1. V was clipped by 4 bases and J by 15 bases; unmatched bases: 21. The CDR3 length is 16 residues. Germline CDR1 SGHRS, CDR2 YFSETQ. The variable domain in full, with the rest retrieved from reference TRBV5-1 and TRBJ1-4, is KAGVTQTPRYLIKTRGQQVTLSCSPISGHRSVSWYQQTPGQGLQFLFEYFSETQRNKGNFPGRFSGRQFSNSRSEMNVSTLELGDSALYLCASSLLGGDSFEDVFFGSGTQLSVL.

The gene calls are TRBV10-3 and TRBJ2-3; the match to TRBD1 covers 10 bases. CDR1 ENHRY and CDR2 SYGVKD come from the germline V gene. V dropped 4 bases and J dropped 4; count of bases not matched to a gene: 2. The CDR3 extends over 14 amino acids. The CDR3 reads CAISVGTGADTQYF. The CDR3 coding sequence is TGTGCCATCAGTGTGGGGACAGGGGCAGATACGCAGTATTTT.

Here the CDR3 DNA reads TGTGCCAGCAGCCCGAATGCGCTGGTAGGTGAAAAACTGTTTTTT. This gives the protein CASSPNALVGEKLFF. The rearrangement joins TRBV27 to TRBJ1-4; D not resolved. V was cut by 6 bases and J by 7 bases, with 18 bases left in between. CDR1 MNHEY and CDR2 SMNVEV come from the germline V gene (reference sequence). This CDR3 has 15 amino acids.

The V gene is TRBV6-1, the J gene TRBJ1-5, with D possibly matching TRBD1 (6 bases). V lost 3 bases and J lost 2, with 20 bases in between. The germline gives CDR1 MNHNS, CDR2 SASEGT. CDR3 length equals 18 residues. CDR3 nucleotides: TGTGCCAGCAGTGAGGGGGCGGGTTCCGTAACGGGCAATCAGCCCCAGCATTTT. Encoded protein: CASSEGAGSVTGNQPQHF.

The V gene is TRBV27, the J gene TRBJ1-5; tentatively, D is TRBD1 (6 bases). Germline CDR1 is MNHEY and CDR2 is SMNVEV (reference sequence). The CDR3 length is 14 residues. CDR3: CASGGLHFNQPQHF. The CDR3 DNA sequence: TGTGCGTCGGGGGGCCTCCACTTTAATCAGCCCCAGCATTTT.

This clone was seen only a few times. This chain links TRBV10-3 with TRBJ1-2; 12 nucleotides match TRBD1. Germline CDR1 reads ENHRY; CDR2 reads SYGVKD. The V and J ends lost 5 bases and 8 bases, in that order; junction bases with no gene match: 12. The CDR3 length is 16 residues. The DNA of the CDR3 is TGTGCCATCAGTCTAAATCTGGCCGGGACAGGGGGCGGCTACACCTTC. It codes for CAISLNLAGTGGGYTF.

V gene TRBV5-6 combines with J gene TRBJ1-1; no definite D call. The V and J ends lost 2 bases and 3 bases respectively, with 8 bases between them. CDR3 length: 13 amino acids. Germline V gene data show CDR1 as SGHDT and CDR2 as YYEEEE. The CDR3 sequence: CASSLGWDTEAFF. The CDR3 nucleotides are TGTGCCAGCAGCTTAGGATGGGACACTGAAGCTTTCTTT.

This clone was observed a handful of times. The chain's CDR3 is CASNLVGSDTQYF. The CDR3 DNA follows: TGTGCCAGCAACCTAGTGGGGTCAGATACGCAGTATTTT. The rearrangement joins TRBV2 to TRBJ2-3; D unclear. Trimming removed 7 bases from V and 4 bases from J, with 12 bases in between. Germline V lookup: CDR1 SNHLY, CDR2 FYNNEI. This CDR3 has 13 amino acids.

This chain connects TRBV15 to TRBJ1-1; a possible D gene is TRBD1 (6 bases). CDR1 is LNHNV, CDR2 YYDKDF, per germline (reference sequence). The V end lost 8 bases, the J end lost 4 bases, and 20 bases lay between the germline ends. The CDR3 spans 15 residues. CDR3 DNA sequence: TGTGCCACCGTCGGTAGCGGGGGCAACCTCACTGAAGCTTTCTTT. It encodes CATVGSGGNLTEAFF.

This chain connects TRBV10-2 to TRBJ1-2; D unclear. The CDR3 loop spans 11 amino acids. Germline CDR1 and CDR2: WSHSY and SAAADI. Trimming stripped 9 bases from V and 8 bases from J, with 13 bases between. CDR3 DNA sequence: TGCGCCAGTGCGGACTCCCAGGGCTACACCTTC. Encoded protein: CASADSQGYTF.

This sequence joins TRBV6-6 and TRBJ2-2; 8 bases fit TRBD2. Germline assignment: CDR1 MNHNY and CDR2 SVGAGI (reference sequence). This CDR3 has 16 amino acids. With 3 bases clipped from V and 0 bases from J, the junction kept 3 bases outside the gene matches. The CDR3 reads CASSYPAGANTGELFF. The CDR3, as DNA: TGTGCCAGCAGTTATCCAGCGGGGGCGAACACCGGGGAGCTGTTTTTT.

The rearrangement joins TRBV5-1 to TRBJ2-5; 13 bases are a match to TRBD2. The CDR3 spans 16 residues. The germline gives CDR1 SGHRS, CDR2 YFSETQ. The ends lost 0 bases at V and 2 bases at J; junction bases unmatched: 1. The CDR3 sequence: CASSLGLAGGQETQYF. The DNA of the CDR3 is TGCGCCAGCAGCTTGGGACTAGCGGGGGGACAAGAGACCCAGTACTTC.

In DNA form, the CDR3 reads TGTGCCAGCAGCTCCCTTAGGGGTGGCAGGACCTATGGCTACACCTTC. This codes for CASSSLRGGRTYGYTF. This chain links TRBV7-8 with TRBJ1-2, with a tentative D call TRBD1 (5 bases). This CDR3 is built from 16 residues. Trimming cost V 4 bases and J 4 bases, with 19 bases left between them. Germline lookup yields CDR1 SGHVS and CDR2 FQNEAQ. Filled out from reference TRBV7-8 and TRBJ1-2, the complete variable domain reads GAGVSQSPRYKVAKRGQDVALRCDPISGHVSLFWYQQALGQGPEFLTYFQNEAQLDKSGLPSDRFFAERPEGSVSTLKIQRTQQEDSAVYLCASSSLRGGRTYGYTFGSGTRLTVV.

The V gene is TRBV11-2, the J gene TRBJ2-3; D is unclear. Per germline, CDR1 SGHAT and CDR2 FQNNGV. CDR3 length: 11 amino acids. V shed 7 bases and J shed 6 bases, with 8 bases lying between them. The CDR3 loop reads CASKKGDTQYF. CDR3 in DNA: TGTGCCAGCAAGAAGGGCGATACGCAGTATTTT.

V gene TRBV6-6 combines with J gene TRBJ2-1; D unresolved. The CDR3 extends over 15 amino acids. The germline V and J ends were trimmed by 2 bases and 0 bases, with 8 bases remaining between them. Germline V gene data show CDR1 as MNHNY and CDR2 as SVGAGI (reference sequence). For the CDR3, the DNA is TGTGCCAGCAGTTACGACATTTCCTCCTACAATGAGCAGTTCTTC. This codes for CASSYDISSYNEQFF.

In its sample, this clone was seen a few times. The chain couples TRBV4-1 to TRBJ1-6; the D is unclear. Germline CDR1 is MGHRA and CDR2 is YSYEKL. The CDR3 runs 18 residues. Between the trimmed V and J ends, which lost 0 bases and 3 bases, there was a span of 15 bases. This CDR3 is CASSQDYPSQDYNSPLHF. CDR3 DNA: TGCGCCAGCAGCCAAGACTACCCAAGCCAGGACTATAATTCACCCCTCCACTTT.

This clone has just a few counts. This chain joins TRBV29-1 and TRBJ1-5; a weak D match, TRBD1 (6 bases). Trimming removed 4 bases from V and 3 bases from J, with 10 bases in between. In germline, CDR1 is SQVTM, CDR2 ANQGSEA. CDR3 length: 13 residues. The CDR3 spells CSVVSGANQPQHF. Here the CDR3 DNA reads TGCAGCGTTGTCTCAGGGGCCAATCAGCCCCAGCATTTT. Drawing the rest from reference TRBV29-1 and TRBJ1-5, the complete variable domain is SAVISQKPSRDICQRGTSLTIQCQVDSQVTMMFWYRQQPGQSLTLIATANQGSEATYESGFVIDKFPISRPNLTFSTLTVSNMSPEDSSIYLCSVVSGANQPQHFGDGTRLSIL.

The rearrangement uses TRBV13 and TRBJ2-5; the match to TRBD1 covers 7 bases. CDR1 and CDR2 (germline): PRHDT, FYEKMQ (reference sequence). CDR3 length equals 14 residues. The ends lost 5 bases at V and 1 base at J; junction bases unmatched: 4. CDR3 in amino acids: CASSQGQSQETQYF. The CDR3 DNA follows: TGTGCCAGCAGCCAGGGACAGTCCCAAGAGACCCAGTACTTC.